The present T cell receptor beta chain was sequenced within a study of identical twins listed by TCRdb under 2016. About the full investigation: To test whether fetal clonotypes persist, the study used deep sequencing on TCR alpha and beta repertoires from monozygotic twins, unrelated adults of various ages, and cord blood. To rule out contamination, replicate twin experiments were performed at different times with different library preparation protocols. Here is what the overall study found, with its caveats: Fewer insertions were carried by abundant cord blood beta clonotypes; a weaker similar trend was observed in young adult naive repertoires, while no such trend was observed in memory repertoires. Because the same donors could not be followed over many years, the conclusions depended on cross-sectional statistical analysis. Invariant T cells such as MAIT and iNKT could partly confound zero-insertion analyses, though diverse VJ usage argued against this for most clonotypes. Compared with coincidental sharing between unrelated individuals, out-of-frame TCR alpha sequences shared between twins showed an excess of sequences with low generation probability. In monozygotic twins, out-of-frame TCR alpha sharing was systematically underestimated by recombination models, although the models agreed with sharing between unrelated individuals. A weaker excess of twin sharing was found in beta out-of-frame sequences because the signal-to-noise ratio was lowered by fewer shared sequences.

The method behind the library was 5' RACE. Reads for this sample came from an Illumina HiSeq 2000. Template switching added a universal primer binding site, and the final cDNA carried a unique molecular identifier that allowed TCR cDNA molecules to be counted accurately. Specific primers in the conserved constant-segment region were used to synthesize first-strand cDNA for the TCR alpha and beta chains. Each cDNA library was double barcoded, with a SMART-Mk sample barcode plus Illumina barcodes, to control for contamination. Two successive PCR steps introduced TruSeq adapter sequences along with Illumina sample barcodes. Sequencing of the TCR alpha and beta cDNA libraries was done on the Illumina HiSeq platform using custom primers. The study's own analysis went as follows. MiGEC was used to process raw reads and extract unique molecular identifiers, and MiXCR was used to find CDR3 positions. Recombination models were inferred per individual with the repgenHMM and IGoR tools using an EM algorithm. The analysis of shared clonotypes was done with the tcR package in R, with sharing normalized by the product of cloneset sizes. To study raw recombination free of thymic and clonal selection effects, out-of-frame nonproductive sequences were analyzed. The public reads were quality trimmed at Q25 with fastp and then assembled into clones with MiXCR by TCRdb, keeping productive beta chains. CDR3 protein sequences are deduplicated, and each keeps its most common genes and DNA. TCRdb, not the authors, supplied the V and J calls. Within this sample are about 470,000 distinct CDR3 sequences, with approximately 24% of them counted one time only. The biggest ten clones account for about 2.9% of the sample.

Per the germline V gene, SGHNT is the CDR1 and YENEEA is the CDR2. Trimming takes 5 bases from V and 4 bases from J, and the germline ends sit 11 bases apart. Including the terminal cysteine and phenylalanine, the CDR3 comprises 14 residues. The CDR3 DNA has 42 bases and is translated from base 1. Only healthy Caucasian donors were included. Three pairs of female monozygotic twins, all aged 18 to 29 years, were included in the twin cohort. CD4+ and CD8+ T cell populations were isolated with positive isolation kits from Invitrogen. Of note for this clonotype: Its antigen specificity is not known. No much larger clonotype is one base removed from it; base qualities were not supplied.

The sample was also reused in another study, on T cells expressing NK-cell markers. The second study's authors report: In sorted CD3+CD56+NKG2C+, CD3+CD56+NKG2C- and CD3+CD56-NKG2C+ T-cell subsets from several donors, TCR beta-chain repertoires were profiled. Of the eight sequenced donors, seven were found to be HCMV-seropositive and one was found to be HCMV-seronegative. To restrict sorting to alphabetaTCR-expressing T cells, an anti-gammadeltaTCR antibody was added in several experiments. In more than five donors, the dominant CD3+CD56+NKG2C+ clonotypes were found to rank among the top 10 CD8+ clonotypes and to make up about 1.0-8% of CD8+ T cells. Those dominant clonotypes were again the most abundant among CD3+CD56-NKG2C+ cells in a few donors, at about 25-60.1%. Whether the expanded NKG2C-expressing T cell clones were specific for HCMV antigens was left unclear. Randomly selected healthy volunteers, three men and five women, were used as the eight sequenced donors. HCMV serostatus was determined by detecting HCMV-specific IgG in serum with a commercial ELISA kit. MIGEC was used to demultiplex reads and group the reads by UMI, and MiTCR was used to assemble and quantify clonotypes. To exclude erroneous sequences, only TCR cDNA sequences supported by at least two reads were retained. The tcR package was used for downstream repertoire analysis, with clonotypes matched between fractions based on CDR3 nucleotide sequence plus V segment. Antigen specificity was annotated against VDJdb with VDJmatch, allowing one amino acid substitution in CDR3.

Recombination joined TRBV11-3 with TRBJ2-2, and the D gene may be TRBD1, 5 bases matching. The source material was CD4+ T cells sorted from blood. The receptor was isolated from a young woman in good health. This receptor has the CDR3 CASSLYGATGELFF. The bases are TGTGCCAGCAGCCTCTATGGGGCCACCGGGGAGCTGTTTTTT.